The next 3 T cell receptor beta chains were all read from a single sample in a study of blood T cells in healthy people across ages. The authors ran a second PCR of about 7 to 11 cycles using a sample-barcoded 5' primer and a J-beta primer mix. A single record per CDR3 protein comes from TCRdb applying MiXCR to the 5' RACE reads. The sample has about 1.5 million distinct CDR3 sequences, 35% to 45% seen once. The specimen was blood. The receptors stem from a woman between 18 and 29 years old in good health.

In this sample, this clonotype turned up a few times. This chain connects TRBV10-3 to TRBJ2-7, with a weak D call TRBD1 (6 bases). This CDR3 has 14 amino acids. V gave up 11 bases and J gave up 7 bases, with 24 bases separating them. Germline V gives CDR1 ENHRY, CDR2 SYGVKD. CDR3 loop: CAPQGLMSYNEQYF. CDR3 coding DNA: TGTGCCCCGCAGGGGCTGATGTCCTACAATGAGCAGTACTTC.

The table lists this clonotype with a few counts. The chain couples TRBV6-5 to TRBJ1-1, with 8 nucleotides matching TRBD1. The germline V gene encodes CDR1 MNHEY and CDR2 SVGAGI. The J segment lost 7 bases and the V segment lost 6 bases, leaving 10 bases of the junction unmatched. The CDR3 length is 14 residues. The CDR3 region has the DNA TGTGCCAGCAGCCCGACCATAACAGGGGGTGAAGCTTTCTTT. Its translation: CASSPTITGGEAFF.

This clonotype was counted only a few times. The J gene is TRBJ1-5, the V gene TRBV6-6; perhaps TRBD1 as D (5 bases). Deletions cut 8 bases from V and 4 bases from J, with 9 bases between. Germline V gene sequence: CDR1 MNHNY, CDR2 SVGAGI (reference sequence). The CDR3 spans 12 residues. The CDR3 sequence is CASRQQNQPQHF. CDR3 sequence (DNA): TGTGCCAGCCGACAGCAAAATCAGCCCCAGCATTTT.